This TCR beta chain was sequenced for a study of CD8 T cells in Susac syndrome. Reverse transcription of about 0.45 to 1 ug RNA used random hexamers. TCRdb itself ran the immunoSEQ multiplex PCR reads through MiXCR, one entry per CDR3 protein. The profile shows some 170,000 distinct CDR3 sequences, around 95% of them singletons. V dropped 0 bases and J dropped 4 bases, with 9 bases sitting between them. CDR1 is SGHNT, CDR2 YENEEA, per germline. CDR3 length equals 14 residues. Sequencing targeted TCR beta in blood CD8+ and CD4+ T cells. TEMRA cells were FACS-enriched and CD8+ and CD4+ T cells negatively isolated.

Specimen: CD4+ T cells from PBMCs. The chain is built from TRBV11-3 and TRBJ2-5; D is perhaps TRBD2 (6 bases). The TCR was taken from a human donor in good health. The CDR3 DNA is TGTGCCAGCAGCTTAGAGGCGGGATCAGAGACCCAGTACTTC. Translating it yields CASSLEAGSETQYF.